One T cell receptor beta chain is described in this entry. In this sample, this clone turned up once. Its antigen target is currently unknown. Per-nucleotide qualities are absent, and no much larger clonotype sits a single base away. TCRbeta CDR3 regions were amplified from genomic DNA by means of the immunoSEQ Assay, a bias-controlled multiplex PCR. The authors' analysis ran thus. Nucleated cell counts per sample were estimated from amplification of reference gene primers within the assay. To quantify the absolute abundance of each unique TCRbeta CDR3 rearrangement, sequence reads were collapsed and filtered. For each sample, productive Simpson clonality was calculated as the square root of Simpson's diversity index across productive rearrangements. TCRdb re-hosts the immuneACCESS table, in-frame sequences only. Its copies lack some clones; in the studies checked, an unresolved V gene accounts for under half of them, and the cause for the rest is not known. V and J calls and clone size are given by that table; D and trimming were obtained from the DNA. Counted in this sample were about 110,000 clones; roughly 80% of them appeared once. Clones ranked in the top ten supply 20% of the sample.

This sample is part of a study of blood T cell repertoires in COVID-19 (dated by TCRdb to 2018 to 2020). Regarding the study in general: The collaborator samples originated in the United States, Italy and Spain and spanned the acute and convalescent phases of COVID-19. The material from the prospective study consisted of cDNA or gDNA derived from T cells, B-cell-depleted T cells, or PBMCs. Subjects who had been exposed to COVID-19, were actively infected with it, or had recovered from it provided the deeply sampled blood TCRbeta repertoires that made up the dataset. A freely available public database, intended as a resource for researchers studying the immune response to SARS-CoV-2, is where the repertoires were released. Samples were obtained from the ongoing ImmuneRACE study (first 160 participants) and from approximately 1,200 subjects provided by 6 global collaborators. A de-identified subject ID, COVID-19 status, age in years and sex were almost always included in the sample metadata. Where HLA class I and class II types were available, the types were taken from metadata supplied by the sample provider, not from assay-based typing.

Overall study outcomes, separate from this receptor: The quantity of clinical and demographic metadata differed by source and by participant and was supplied without curation.

Each collaborating institution followed its own protocols to collect whole blood in K2EDTA tubes. For TCRbeta analysis, collaborators shipped samples in one of three forms: frozen whole blood, isolated PBMCs, or DNA extracted from either of those sample types. The germline V gene supplies CDR1 MNHEY and CDR2 SVGAGI. The CDR3 numbers 15 residues from cysteine through phenylalanine. The sequence is cut down to CDR3 DNA, 45 bases in frame from base 1. V lost 4 bases and J lost 2 bases; the stretch between them is 9 bases long. Sequenced material: peripheral blood. In this chain, TRBV6-5 is recombined with TRBJ1-6; the D gene cannot be named for sure. This receptor was taken from a man between 65 and 85 years old with active or convalescent COVID-19. The nucleotides read TGTGCCAGCAGTTTCTTGGAGGCCTATAATTCACCCCTCCACTTT. It specifies CASSFLEAYNSPLHF.